A single T cell receptor (beta chain) is shown here with its context. Its matching antigen is unknown. TCR beta CDR3 amplification used multiplex PCR with 32 V and 13 J primers. TCRdb used MiXCR to reprocess the multiplex PCR reads, holding one entry per CDR3 protein. The data contain under 3,500 distinct CDR3 sequences, around 40% of them singletons. The data derive from a study of immune heterogeneity within non-small cell lung tumors. For the study at large: In total, the tumors were 4 squamous cell carcinomas, around ten non-squamous carcinomas and 1 not otherwise specified.

The CDR3 runs 11 residues. CDR1 is MDHEN, CDR2 SYDVKM, per germline. The V gene lost 4 bases and the J gene lost 7 bases, with 7 bases spanning the gap. Per sample, around 0.55 ug of bulk tumor genomic DNA was the template used. Multiple biopsies spaced far apart were taken from each primary tumor during surgery. The patients were newly diagnosed with non-small cell lung cancer, had not been treated, and had curative surgery. Points from the study as a whole: Across individual patients, the high-frequency T-cell receptor beta clonotypes were largely distinct. Each patient's tumor sites shared recurring identical dominant CDR3 beta clonotypes, and individual sites also carried their own high-frequency clones. A moderate but significant correlation was observed between local T-cell clonality and local tumor mutational burden (R around 0.32).

This TCR was recovered from a man in his 60s with non-small cell lung cancer. The chain combines TRBV28 with TRBJ1-2, with D maybe TRBD1 (5 bases). The sequencing sample was made of lung tumor tissue. The CDR3: CASSSDSGYTF. The CDR3 DNA reads TGTGCCAGCAGTTCCGACAGTGGCTACACCTTC.